The clone carrying this T cell receptor beta chain was found a few times. Antigen: not known. Some clones are missing from TCRdb's copy, which holds only in-frame ones; the method was immunoSEQ multiplex PCR. Found here are some 130,000 clones, 84% of them singletons; the top ten hold approximately 4%. The source of the sample is a study of T cell responses to AZD1222 COVID-19 vaccine. Study-level points and caveats: Among vaccine-associated CD4 TCRs, coverage spanned spike, with dominance at 160-218 and 743-854.

The receptor comes from an adult in good health. The material sequenced was peripheral blood, taken on day 0 of AZD1222 vaccination.

The CDR3 region has the DNA TGTGCCAGCATATCACAGGGGGCAATGCTCGAGCAGTACTTC. This gives the protein CASISQGAMLEQYF. The chain employs TRBV28 and TRBJ2-7; TRBD1 aligns across 9 bases. From germline, CDR1 is MDHEN and CDR2 SYDVKM. The CDR3 consists of 14 residues. Germline trimming cut 7 bases from V and 6 bases from J; bases unmatched to any gene: 10.